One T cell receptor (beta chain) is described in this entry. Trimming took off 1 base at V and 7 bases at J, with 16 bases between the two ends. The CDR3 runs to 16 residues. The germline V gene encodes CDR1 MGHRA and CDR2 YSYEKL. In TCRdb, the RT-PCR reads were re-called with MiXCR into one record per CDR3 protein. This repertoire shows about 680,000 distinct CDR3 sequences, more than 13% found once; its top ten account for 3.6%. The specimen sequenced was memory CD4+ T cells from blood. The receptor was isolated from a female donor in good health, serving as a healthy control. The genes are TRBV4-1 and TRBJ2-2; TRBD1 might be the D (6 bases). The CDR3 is CASSQAQGKIGGELFF. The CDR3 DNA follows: TGCGCCAGCAGCCAAGCCCAGGGGAAGATTGGCGGGGAGCTGTTTTTT.